This T cell receptor (beta chain) came from a study of blood T cell repertoires in COVID-19. Study-level information: Specimens from acute and convalescent COVID-19 originated in the United States, Italy and Spain. T cells, B-cell-depleted T cells, or PBMCs provided the cDNA or gDNA that served as material.

Germline V CDR1 and CDR2: SGHVS, FQNEAQ. The CDR3 has 14 amino acids. V was cut by 4 bases and J by 1 base, with 11 bases left in between. Per the authors' pipeline: It was from reference gene primer amplification that nucleated cell counts were estimated. Data came from immunoSEQ multiplex PCR; TCRdb stores just in-frame clones and leaves some out. That table supplies the V and J calls and clone size; D and trimming were determined from the DNA. The table has fewer than 200,000 clones, about 75% seen once. This chain connects TRBV7-8 to TRBJ2-7; no clear D. The receptor was isolated from a woman aged 70 to 79 with acute or convalescent COVID-19. Sequenced: peripheral blood. The CDR3 DNA follows: TGTGCCAGCAGCTACTCTGACACGTCCTACGAGCAGTACTTC. This encodes CASSYSDTSYEQYF.